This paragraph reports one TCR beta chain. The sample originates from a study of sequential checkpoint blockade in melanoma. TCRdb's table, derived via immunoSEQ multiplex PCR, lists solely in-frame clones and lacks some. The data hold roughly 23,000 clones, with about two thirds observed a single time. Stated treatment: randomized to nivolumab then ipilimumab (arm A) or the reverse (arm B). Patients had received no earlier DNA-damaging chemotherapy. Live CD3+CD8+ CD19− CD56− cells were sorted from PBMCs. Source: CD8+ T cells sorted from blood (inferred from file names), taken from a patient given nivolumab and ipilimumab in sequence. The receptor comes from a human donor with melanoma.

CDR3 coding DNA: TGCGCCAGCAGCCAAGACGAGGGCAATCAGCCCCAGCATTTT. It specifies CASSQDEGNQPQHF. This sequence joins TRBV4-1 and TRBJ1-5, with D unclear. The V end was cut by 0 bases, the J end by 2 bases, with 5 bases between. The CDR3 contains 14 residues. Germline V lookup: CDR1 MGHRA, CDR2 YSYEKL.